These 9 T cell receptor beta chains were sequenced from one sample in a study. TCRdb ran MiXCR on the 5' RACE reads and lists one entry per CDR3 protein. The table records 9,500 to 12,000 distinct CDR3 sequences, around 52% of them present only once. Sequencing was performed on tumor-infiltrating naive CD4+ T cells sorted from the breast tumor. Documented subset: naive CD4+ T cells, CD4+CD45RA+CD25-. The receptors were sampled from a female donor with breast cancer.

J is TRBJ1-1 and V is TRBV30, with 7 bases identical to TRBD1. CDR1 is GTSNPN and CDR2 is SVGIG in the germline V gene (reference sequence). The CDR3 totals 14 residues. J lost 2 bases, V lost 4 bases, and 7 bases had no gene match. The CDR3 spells CAWTLGQRNTEAFF. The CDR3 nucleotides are TGTGCCTGGACATTGGGACAGCGAAACACTGAAGCTTTCTTT.

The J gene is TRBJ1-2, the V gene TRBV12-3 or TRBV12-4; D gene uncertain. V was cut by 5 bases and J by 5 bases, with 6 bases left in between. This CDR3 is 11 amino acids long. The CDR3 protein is CASSALYGYTF. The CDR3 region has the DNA TGTGCCAGCAGTGCCCTGTATGGCTACACCTTC.

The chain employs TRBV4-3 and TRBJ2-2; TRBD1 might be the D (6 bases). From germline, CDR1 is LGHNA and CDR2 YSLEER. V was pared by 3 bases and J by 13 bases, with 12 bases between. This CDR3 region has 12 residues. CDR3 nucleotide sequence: TGCGCCAGCAGCCAGGTACAGGGTGCGCTGTTTTTT. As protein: CASSQVQGALFF.

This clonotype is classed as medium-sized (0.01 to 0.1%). CDR3: CASSLDFWASGMKTSTDTQYF. The CDR3 bases are TGTGCCAGCAGCTTAGACTTTTGGGCTAGCGGGATGAAGACCTCCACAGATACGCAGTATTTT. This chain joins TRBV13 and TRBJ2-3, with 9 bases fitting TRBD2. The V gene's germline CDR1 is PRHDT and CDR2 FYEKMQ (reference sequence). V was clipped by 1 base and J by 2 bases; unmatched bases: 19. This CDR3 spans 21 amino acids.

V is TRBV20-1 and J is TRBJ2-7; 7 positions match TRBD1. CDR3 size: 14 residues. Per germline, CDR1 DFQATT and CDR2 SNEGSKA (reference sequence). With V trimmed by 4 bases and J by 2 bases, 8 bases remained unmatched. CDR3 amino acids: CSAIETGNPYEQYF. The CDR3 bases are TGCAGTGCTATAGAGACAGGGAACCCCTACGAGCAGTACTTC.

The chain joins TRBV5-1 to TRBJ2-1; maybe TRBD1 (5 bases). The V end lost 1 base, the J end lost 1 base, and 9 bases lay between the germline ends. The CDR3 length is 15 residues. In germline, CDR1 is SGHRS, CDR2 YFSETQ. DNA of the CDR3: TGCGCCAGCAGCTTGTTACAGGAGTCCTACAATGAGCAGTTCTTC. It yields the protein CASSLLQESYNEQFF.

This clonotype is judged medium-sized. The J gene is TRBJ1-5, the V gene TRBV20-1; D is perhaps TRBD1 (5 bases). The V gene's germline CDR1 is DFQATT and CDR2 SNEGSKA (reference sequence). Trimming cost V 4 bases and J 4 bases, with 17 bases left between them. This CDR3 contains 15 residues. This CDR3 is CSATPDRIFNQPQHF. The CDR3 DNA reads TGCAGTGCTACGCCAGACAGAATATTTAATCAGCCCCAGCATTTT.

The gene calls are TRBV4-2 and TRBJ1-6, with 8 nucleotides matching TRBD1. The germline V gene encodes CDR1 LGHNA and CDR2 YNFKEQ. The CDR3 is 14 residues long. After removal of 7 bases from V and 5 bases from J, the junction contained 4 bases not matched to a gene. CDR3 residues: CASTTDRDNSPLHF. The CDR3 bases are TGTGCCAGCACCACGGACAGGGATAATTCACCCCTCCACTTT.

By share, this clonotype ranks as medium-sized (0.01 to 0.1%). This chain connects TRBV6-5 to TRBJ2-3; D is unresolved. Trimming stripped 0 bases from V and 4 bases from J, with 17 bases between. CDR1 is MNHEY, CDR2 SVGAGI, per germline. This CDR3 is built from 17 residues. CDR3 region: CASSYSGGVSSADTQYF. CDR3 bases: TGTGCCAGCAGTTACTCGGGCGGCGTTTCGAGTGCAGATACGCAGTATTTT.